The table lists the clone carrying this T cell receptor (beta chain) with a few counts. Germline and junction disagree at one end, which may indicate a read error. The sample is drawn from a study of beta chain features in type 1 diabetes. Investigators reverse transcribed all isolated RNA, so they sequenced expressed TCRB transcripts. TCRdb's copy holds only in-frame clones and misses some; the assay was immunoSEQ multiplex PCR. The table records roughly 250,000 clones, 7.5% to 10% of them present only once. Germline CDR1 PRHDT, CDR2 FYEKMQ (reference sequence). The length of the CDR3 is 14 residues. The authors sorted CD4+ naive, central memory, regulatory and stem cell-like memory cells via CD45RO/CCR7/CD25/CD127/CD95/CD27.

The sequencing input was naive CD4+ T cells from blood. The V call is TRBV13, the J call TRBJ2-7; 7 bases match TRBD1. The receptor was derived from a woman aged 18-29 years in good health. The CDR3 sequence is CASSLGGRSYEQYF. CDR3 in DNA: TGTGCCAGCAGCCTAGGGGGCCGCTCCTACGAGCAGTACTTC. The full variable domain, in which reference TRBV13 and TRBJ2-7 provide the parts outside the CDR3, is AAGVIQSPRHLIKEKRETATLKCYPIPRHDTVYWYQQGPGQDPQFLISFYEKMQSDKGSIPDRFSAQQFSDYHSELNMSSLELGDSALYFCASSLGGRSYEQYFGPGTRLTVT.